These 10 T cell receptor beta chains share one sample of origin, sequenced in a study of regulatory T cells in long-lasting Graves disease (dated by TCRdb to the early 2020s). In light of the paper, this sample's time point label describes: newly diagnosed GD, antithyroid drugs for less than 3 months. RNA was extracted from PBMCs in TRIzol for both TCR sequencing and RNA sequencing. Receptor libraries were prepared by multiplex PCR. The listed sequencing device is Illumina HiSeq 4000. TCR beta libraries were built with iRepertoire HTBI primers and Arm-PCR amplification of CDR3 regions. The raw public data were reprocessed by TCRdb itself: fastp quality trimming at Q25, MiXCR clonotype calling, in-frame beta chains only. Rows are unified per CDR3 protein, each entry keeping the most common DNA and genes. This sample is represented by about 220,000 distinct CDR3 sequences; around 19% of them were singletons. Of the sample, about 10% is held by the ten largest clones.

The same sample was also used in a study of T cells in Graves' hyperthyroidism and ophthalmopathy.

Sample: peripheral blood mononuclear cells (PBMCs), taken at new diagnosis, from a patient treated with antithyroid drugs. The receptor set was obtained from a woman in her twenties or thirties with Graves disease. Donor details come from another sample of the same person, matched by shared clones.

There are many counts of this clonotype. V is TRBV27 and J is TRBJ2-5; 11 positions agree with TRBD1. This CDR3 comprises 13 residues. V lost 6 bases, J lost 5 bases, and 2 bases stayed unmatched. Looked up from germline, CDR1 is MNHEY and CDR2 is SMNVEV (reference sequence). DNA for the CDR3: TGTGCCAGCAGCTGGGACAGGGGGGAGACCCAGTACTTC. Translating it yields CASSWDRGETQYF.

This clonotype occurred many times. The CDR3, as DNA: TGTGCCAGTAAGAGGACAGGGGGCTTCACTGAAGCTTTCTTT. It encodes CASKRTGGFTEAFF. The chain carries TRBV3-1 and TRBJ1-1, with 11 nucleotides matching TRBD1. Per the germline V gene, CDR1 is LGHDT and CDR2 is YNNKEL (reference sequence). J was trimmed by 4 bases and V by 9 bases; bases with no gene match: 7. CDR3 length: 14 residues.

Details on this clonotype: A much larger clone differs by one base, so this may be a read error. The V call is TRBV6-2 or TRBV6-3, the J call TRBJ2-3; D may be TRBD1 or TRBD2 (6 bases each). The CDR3 extends over 15 amino acids. CDR1 and CDR2 from the germline V gene are MNHEY and SVGEGT. The V gene lost 7 bases and the J gene lost 1 base, with 15 bases spanning the gap. The CDR3, as DNA: TGTGCCAGCACATGGAAGGGGGGTGGCACAGATACGCAGTATTTT. Translation: CASTWKGGGTDTQYF.

This clonotype was observed at least ten times. This rearrangement joins TRBV15 to TRBJ1-2, with a possible D match to TRBD1 (5 bases). Trimming removed 0 bases at V and 6 bases at J, with 17 bases between. There are 16 residues in the CDR3. CDR1 LNHNV and CDR2 YYDKDF come from the germline V gene (reference sequence). The CDR3 is CATSRDLGGDGHGYTF. CDR3 sequence (DNA): TGTGCCACCAGCAGAGATCTCGGAGGGGACGGGCATGGCTACACCTTC. Filled out from reference TRBV15 and TRBJ1-2, the complete variable domain reads DAMVIQNPRYQVTQFGKPVTLSCSQTLNHNVMYWYQQKSSQAPKLLFHYYDKDFNNEADTPDNFQSRRPNTSFCFLDIRSPGLGDTAMYLCATSRDLGGDGHGYTFGSGTRLTVV.

This clonotype was detected ten times or more. The rearrangement joins TRBV25-1 to TRBJ2-7; 7 nucleotides align to TRBD1. Germline CDR1 and CDR2: MGHDK and SYGVNS. The CDR3 extends over 15 amino acids. V lost 2 bases, J lost 1 base, and 5 bases stayed unmatched. The CDR3 region is CASSERSGQSYEQYF. The CDR3 DNA reads TGTGCCAGCAGTGAAAGATCGGGACAGTCCTACGAGCAGTACTTC.

This clonotype was seen a handful of times. This chain connects TRBV4-1 to TRBJ2-6, with D unclear. Deletions cut 0 bases from V and 0 bases from J, with 6 bases between. This CDR3 region has 16 residues. The germline gives CDR1 MGHRA, CDR2 YSYEKL. This CDR3 is CASSQDERSGANVLTF. As DNA, the CDR3 is TGCGCCAGCAGCCAAGATGAACGCTCTGGGGCCAACGTCCTGACTTTC.

A remark on this clonotype: Lacking the conserved final phenylalanine or tryptophan, this CDR3 likely reflects a read error. J is TRBJ1-1 and V is TRBV11-2, with a possible D match to TRBD1 (5 bases). The CDR3 runs to 12 residues. Germline CDR1 and CDR2: SGHAT and FQNNGV. Trimming removed 6 bases from V and 7 bases from J, with 12 bases in between. The DNA of the CDR3 is TGTGCCAGCAGAGACGGGACCTTTGAAGCTTTCCTT. Protein sequence: CASRDGTFEAFL.

In its sample, this clonotype was seen many times. This rearrangement joins TRBV30 to TRBJ2-5, with D perhaps TRBD1 (5 bases). CDR1 GTSNPN and CDR2 SVGIG come from the germline V gene (reference sequence). The CDR3 loop spans 13 amino acids. V lost 1 base and J 5 bases, leaving 11 bases between the germline ends. In DNA, the CDR3 is TGTGCCTGGAGTGGGCTAGGGGTGGAGACCCAGTACTTC. Translating gives CAWSGLGVETQYF.

The J gene is TRBJ2-5, the V gene TRBV2, with D tentatively TRBD1 or TRBD2 (6 bases each). Germline CDR1 SNHLY, CDR2 FYNNEI. V dropped 4 bases and J dropped 1 base, with 10 bases sitting between them. This CDR3 contains 14 residues. The DNA of the CDR3 is TGTGCCAGCAGTGCGGGGGCGTCCCAAGAGACCCAGTACTTC. Residues: CASSAGASQETQYF.

For the CDR3, the DNA is TGTGCTAGTGGTTTGCCTCGGTCTAGGACGGATCAGCCCCAGCATTTT. Translating it yields CASGLPRSRTDQPQHF. The chain couples TRBV12-5 to TRBJ1-5, with no clear D. The V gene's germline CDR1 is LGHNT and CDR2 FRNRAP. Trimming took 2 bases from V and 5 from J, leaving 16 bases between them. This CDR3 spans 16 amino acids.